The rows below give T cell receptor beta chains drawn from one sample of a study of OX40 agonist ivuxolimab in advanced cancers. The repertoire was sequenced with immunoSEQ multiplex PCR; TCRdb's copy has only in-frame clones and lacks some. Among 65,000 to 75,000 clones, about 85% were seen once, and the ten largest hold 2% to 2.5%. This specimen was CD4+ or CD8+ T cells sorted from blood, taken in a trial of the OX40 agonist ivuxolimab. These receptors were collected from an adult with an advanced solid tumor such as melanoma, head and neck, liver or kidney cancer. Each CDR3 is given with its conserved first and last residue. Fields, in order: clone size, V gene, D gene, J gene, CDR3 DNA, CDR3 protein. The D gene is left open where the match is weak. A clone size is listed for some rows: how often the clone was seen (once, few, many), or a class if it is expanded.

-	TRBV6-4	-	TRBJ1-1	TGTGCCAGCAGCCTGACTCCGAGGGACACTGAAGCTTTCTTT	CASSLTPRDTEAFF
-	TRBV6-4	-	TRBJ2-2	TGTGCCAGCAGTTCCGGATTTGAGACCGGGGAGCTGTTTTTT	CASSSGFETGELFF
-	TRBV11-2	-	TRBJ2-2	TGTGCCAGCAGCTTACACGGGAGTCGGAACACCGGGGAGCTGTTTTTT	CASSLHGSRNTGELFF
-	TRBV6-1	TRBD1	TRBJ2-3	TGTGCCAGCAGCGCCGACAGGGGGACAGATACGCAGTATTTT	CASSADRGTDTQYF
-	TRBV28	TRBD2	TRBJ2-2	TGTGCCAGCAGTCTGGTTAGCGGGAGTACCGGGGAGCTGTTTTTT	CASSLVSGSTGELFF
few	TRBV30	-	TRBJ1-1	TGTGCCTGGGGATCGCTGAACACTGAAGCTTTCTTT	CAWGSLNTEAFF
-	TRBV7-3	TRBD1	TRBJ2-2	TGTGCCAGCAGCTCGATGGGGACAGGGCTCACCGGGGAGCTGTTTTTT	CASSSMGTGLTGELFF
-	TRBV10-3	TRBD1	TRBJ1-2	TGTGCCATCACCAGAGGACAGGGCTATGGCTACACCTTC	CAITRGQGYGYTF
-	TRBV18	-	TRBJ2-3	TGTGCCAGCTCACCAAGCGGGCCTAACACAGATACGCAGTATTTT	CASSPSGPNTDTQYF
-	TRBV18	-	TRBJ1-5	TGTGCCAGCTCACCAGGACAGCCACGCAATCAGCCCCAGCATTTT	CASSPGQPRNQPQHF
-	TRBV6-1	TRBD1	TRBJ1-5	TGTGCCAGCAACTTCGGACAGGGCAATCAGCCCCAGCATTTT	CASNFGQGNQPQHF
-	TRBV2	-	TRBJ2-6	TGTGCCAGCAGACAGGAAAACGCTGGGGCCAACGTCCTGACTTTC	CASRQENAGANVLTF
-	TRBV18	TRBD1	TRBJ2-3	TGTGCCAGCTCACGCACAGGGGAGTTAACAGATACGCAGTATTTT	CASSRTGELTDTQYF
-	TRBV6-4	TRBD2	TRBJ2-1	TGTGCCAGCAGTACCGGGACTAGCGGGGGAGGTGAGCAGTTCTTC	CASSTGTSGGGEQFF
once	TRBV18	-	TRBJ1-1	TGTGCCAGCTCACCCTCGAGTTCTAGGGAAGCTTTCTTT	CASSPSSSREAFF
-	TRBV4-2	TRBD2	TRBJ2-5	TGTGCCAGCAGCCAAGGGACTAGCGGGGGTGGGGTACGAGAGACCCAGTACTTC	CASSQGTSGGGVRETQYF
once	TRBV5-8	TRBD2	TRBJ2-7	TGTGCCAGCAGCTTGCGCAGTAGCGGGAGGGCCCGGTCCTACGAGCAGTACTTC	CASSLRSSGRARSYEQYF
-	TRBV7-2	-	TRBJ2-2	TGTGCCAGCAGCCACCAGGGGGGGGTAGGCACCGGGGAGCTGTTTTTT	CASSHQGGVGTGELFF
-	TRBV7-9	TRBD1	TRBJ1-1	TGTGCCAGCAGCCCCGACAGGGTGGTGGTGAACACTGAAGCTTTCTTT	CASSPDRVVVNTEAFF
-	TRBV7-9	TRBD1	TRBJ1-4	TGTGCCAGCAGCCTCTGGGACAGGGGCGAAAAACTGTTTTTT	CASSLWDRGEKLFF
-	TRBV2	-	TRBJ2-3	TGTGCCAGCGGGTGGTCTTCTAGCACAGATACGCAGTATTTT	CASGWSSSTDTQYF
-	TRBV10-3	TRBD1	TRBJ1-2	TGTGCCATCAGTGCTAGGACAGGTCTAGGCTATGGCTACACCTTC	CAISARTGLGYGYTF
few	TRBV18	TRBD1	TRBJ1-2	TGTGCCAGCTCACGGGACAGGGACGGTAGTGGCTACACCTTC	CASSRDRDGSGYTF
-	TRBV6-6	-	TRBJ1-1	TGTGCCAGCAGCCCGGGCTTCGTCACTGAAGCTTTCTTT	CASSPGFVTEAFF
-	TRBV25-1	-	TRBJ1-3	TGTGCCAGCAGTGCTTACGAGGCTGGAAACACCATATATTTT	CASSAYEAGNTIYF
-	TRBV2	TRBD1	TRBJ1-2	TGTGCCAGCACAAGGGGGCGGGACTATGGCTACACCTTC	CASTRGRDYGYTF
-	TRBV14	-	TRBJ1-1	TGTGCCAGCAGCCAGCAAGATTGGGGCCCCGCCGCTGAAGCTTTCTTT	CASSQQDWGPAAEAFF
-	TRBV19	-	TRBJ2-1	TGTGCCAGTAGTATAGGGACTGCAAATGAGCAGTTCTTC	CASSIGTANEQFF
-	TRBV5-1	-	TRBJ1-4	TGCGCCAGCAGCGGGCAGGGGACCACTAATGAAAAACTGTTTTTT	CASSGQGTTNEKLFF
-	TRBV18	TRBD1	TRBJ1-1	TGTGCCAGCTCACGAAAGGACAGGGGGCAGGGTGAAGCTTTCTTT	CASSRKDRGQGEAFF
-	TRBV18	TRBD2	TRBJ2-1	TGTGCCAGCTCACCTTTTATCGTAGCGGGAGGGGGCAATGAGCAGTTCTTC	CASSPFIVAGGGNEQFF
-	TRBV5-1	-	TRBJ2-3	TGCGCCAGCAGCTTTGATACCGATACGCAGTATTTT	CASSFDTDTQYF
-	TRBV5-1	TRBD1	TRBJ2-5	TGCGCCAGCAGCGGACAGGTGGAAGAGACCCAGTACTTC	CASSGQVEETQYF
-	TRBV9	-	TRBJ2-2	TGTGCCAGCAGCCCGGAGGCGAGGGACACCGGGGAGCTGTTTTTT	CASSPEARDTGELFF
-	TRBV29-1	-	TRBJ2-7	TGCAGCGGAGGTAGCTCCTACGAGCAGTACTTC	CSGGSSYEQYF
-	TRBV11-1	TRBD2	TRBJ2-1	TGTGCCAGCAGCCCCTGGACTAGCGGGAGGGATCGGCAGTTCTTC	CASSPWTSGRDRQFF
once	TRBV7-9	-	TRBJ1-4	TGTGCCAGCAGCCCCCGGACGACAACTAATGAAAAACTGTTTTTT	CASSPRTTTNEKLFF
-	TRBV27	TRBD2	TRBJ2-2	TGTGCCAGCAGTTTATTAGCGGGAGGGCTAGGCGGGGAGCTGTTTTTT	CASSLLAGGLGGELFF
-	TRBV9	-	TRBJ1-6	TGTGCCAGCAGCGTAGGTCAGTTAAATTCACCCCTCCACTTT	CASSVGQLNSPLHF
-	TRBV19	-	TRBJ1-5	TGTGCCAGTAGTCAACAGGGTCAGCCCCAGCATTTT	CASSQQGQPQHF